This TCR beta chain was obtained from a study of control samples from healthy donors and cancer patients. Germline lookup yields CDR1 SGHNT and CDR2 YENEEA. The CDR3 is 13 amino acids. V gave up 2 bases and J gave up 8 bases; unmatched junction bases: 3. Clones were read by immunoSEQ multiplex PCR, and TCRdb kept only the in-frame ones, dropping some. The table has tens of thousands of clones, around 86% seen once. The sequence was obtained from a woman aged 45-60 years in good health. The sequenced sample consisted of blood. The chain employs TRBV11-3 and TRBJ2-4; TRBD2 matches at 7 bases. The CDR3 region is CASSLWGGDIQYF. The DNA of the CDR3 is TGTGCCAGCAGCTTATGGGGGGGAGACATTCAGTACTTC.